This T cell receptor (beta chain) was recovered during a study of cytomegalovirus exposure and HLA in healthy donors. The PCR used 60 Vbeta and 13 Jbeta primers. Sequencing used immunoSEQ multiplex PCR; TCRdb keeps in-frame clones, though not all of them. This table has about 140,000 clones, 75% to 85% appearing once. This clone was observed a few times. The CDR3 covers 13 residues. V was trimmed by 2 bases and J by 1 base, leaving 6 bases between them. Germline V gives CDR1 SGHNT, CDR2 YYREEE (reference sequence). The clonotype comes from a female donor in good health and CMV-seronegative. Sequenced: PBMCs. The J gene is TRBJ1-1, the V gene TRBV5-4, with D unclear. CDR3: CASSFHRNTEAFF. CDR3 DNA: TGTGCCAGCAGCTTTCACAGGAACACTGAAGCTTTCTTT.